This T cell receptor beta chain derives from a study of cytomegalovirus exposure and HLA in healthy donors. The PCR employed 60 Vbeta primers together with 13 Jbeta primers. Authors' processing steps: As a later analysis found, there were about 80 million unique TCR beta chains, of which around 9.9 million were shared. The assay was immunoSEQ multiplex PCR, and TCRdb's table has in-frame clones only and misses some. Clone size and the V and J calls come from that table; the DNA yielded D and trimming. The table shows more than 90,000 clones, with 76% occurring only once. Study results and limitations: Sequence variants that were highly shared formed a cluster that was likely a sequencing artifact.

With respect to this clone: Its antigen is unidentified.

The germline CDR1 and CDR2 sequences are SGHTS and YDEGEE. The CDR3 loop spans 14 amino acids. The V and J ends lost 2 bases and 8 bases, in that order; junction bases with no gene match: 3. This chain joins TRBV5-8 and TRBJ1-6; 8 bases are shared with TRBD1. The TCR was taken from a man aged 35-49 years in good health and CMV-seronegative. What was sequenced was PBMCs. The CDR3 here is CASSLGTGDSPLHF. CDR3 bases: TGTGCCAGCAGCTTAGGGACAGGAGATTCACCCCTCCACTTT.